Listed below are T cell receptor beta chains from one sample, sequenced in a study of PD-1 blockade in classical Hodgkin lymphoma. TCRdb keeps only in-frame clones here, not all; method: immunoSEQ multiplex PCR. This table has about 98,000 clones, 92% appearing once. The sequencing here drew on peripheral blood mononuclear cells (PBMCs), taken at baseline. Every receptor here comes from a human donor with classical Hodgkin lymphoma. CDR3s include the opening cysteine and the closing phenylalanine or tryptophan. A D gene is named only where the DNA matches it firmly. Some rows mark clone size as missing; the rest say once, few, many or name a class of expanded clone.

v_gene: TRBV11-1
j_gene: TRBJ1-2
d_gene: .
abundance: .
CDR3aa: CASSLSGRTFSYTF
CDR3nt: TGTGCCAGCAGCTTATCGGGAAGGACCTTTAGCTACACCTTC

v_gene: TRBV9
j_gene: TRBJ2-7
d_gene: .
abundance: .
CDR3aa: CASSVGTDSYEQYF
CDR3nt: TGTGCCAGCAGCGTAGGAACGGACAGCTACGAGCAGTACTTC

v_gene: TRBV5-4
j_gene: TRBJ1-2
d_gene: .
abundance: .
CDR3aa: CASSDQRGYGYTF
CDR3nt: TGTGCCAGCAGCGACCAACGGGGGTATGGCTACACCTTC

v_gene: TRBV11-2
j_gene: TRBJ2-7
d_gene: TRBD1
abundance: .
CDR3aa: CASSRTGGPSSYEQYF
CDR3nt: TGTGCCAGCAGCCGGACAGGGGGCCCTAGCTCCTACGAGCAGTACTTC

v_gene: TRBV7-9
j_gene: TRBJ1-2
d_gene: TRBD1
abundance: .
CDR3aa: CASRPGGEYGYTF
CDR3nt: TGTGCCAGCAGACCAGGGGGTGAATATGGCTACACCTTC

v_gene: TRBV18
j_gene: TRBJ2-5
d_gene: TRBD1
abundance: .
CDR3aa: CATCLRGLHQETQYF
CDR3nt: TGTGCCACCTGCCTTAGGGGGCTCCACCAAGAGACCCAGTACTTC

v_gene: TRBV27
j_gene: TRBJ1-5
d_gene: .
abundance: .
CDR3aa: CASSFREGEPQHF
CDR3nt: TGTGCCAGCAGTTTCCGGGAGGGGGAACCCCAGCATTTT

v_gene: TRBV29-1
j_gene: TRBJ2-1
d_gene: TRBD2
abundance: once
CDR3aa: CSAARVAGVYNEQFF
CDR3nt: TGCAGCGCCGCCCGAGTGGCGGGAGTTTACAATGAGCAGTTCTTC

v_gene: TRBV30
j_gene: TRBJ2-7
d_gene: TRBD1
abundance: .
CDR3aa: CAWSRTGGSEQYF
CDR3nt: TGTGCCTGGAGCCGGACAGGGGGCTCCGAGCAGTACTTC

v_gene: TRBV13
j_gene: TRBJ2-7
d_gene: .
abundance: .
CDR3aa: CASRSGTSYEQYF
CDR3nt: TGTGCCAGCAGAAGTGGGACTTCGTACGAGCAGTACTTC

v_gene: TRBV2
j_gene: TRBJ2-1
d_gene: .
abundance: .
CDR3aa: CASSLWSYNEQFF
CDR3nt: TGTGCCAGCAGTCTGTGGTCCTACAATGAGCAGTTCTTC

v_gene: TRBV28
j_gene: TRBJ2-1
d_gene: .
abundance: .
CDR3aa: CASSLGSYNEQFF
CDR3nt: TGTGCCAGCAGTTTGGGCAGCTACAATGAGCAGTTCTTC

v_gene: TRBV27
j_gene: TRBJ1-1
d_gene: .
abundance: .
CDR3aa: CASRRFIATEAFF
CDR3nt: TGTGCCAGCAGGCGTTTCATAGCTACTGAAGCTTTCTTT

v_gene: TRBV18
j_gene: TRBJ2-4
d_gene: .
abundance: .
CDR3aa: CASSPRAGKNIQYF
CDR3nt: TGTGCCAGCTCACCACGGGCAGGTAAAAACATTCAGTACTTC

v_gene: TRBV7-8
j_gene: TRBJ2-7
d_gene: TRBD1
abundance: once
CDR3aa: CASSLGGTGYEQYF
CDR3nt: TGTGCCAGCAGCTTAGGTGGGACAGGATACGAGCAGTACTTC

v_gene: TRBV6-4
j_gene: TRBJ2-1
d_gene: TRBD2
abundance: once
CDR3aa: CASSAFGLAGSGSSYNEQFF
CDR3nt: TGTGCCAGCAGTGCTTTCGGACTAGCGGGGTCCGGGAGCTCCTACAATGAGCAGTTCTTC

v_gene: TRBV5-1
j_gene: TRBJ1-3
d_gene: .
abundance: .
CDR3aa: CASSLEQGGNTIYF
CDR3nt: TGCGCCAGCAGCTTGGAACAGGGCGGAAACACCATATATTTT

v_gene: TRBV7-6
j_gene: TRBJ2-1
d_gene: .
abundance: .
CDR3aa: CASSPQYGEQFF
CDR3nt: TGTGCCAGCAGCCCCCAGTACGGTGAGCAGTTCTTC

v_gene: TRBV2
j_gene: TRBJ2-4
d_gene: TRBD1
abundance: .
CDR3aa: CASRDRGVVNIQYF
CDR3nt: TGTGCCAGCAGAGACAGGGGGGTTGTAAACATTCAGTACTTC

v_gene: TRBV6-1
j_gene: TRBJ2-2
d_gene: .
abundance: many
CDR3aa: CASSEALVPRNGELFF
CDR3nt: TGTGCCAGCAGTGAAGCGCTTGTCCCTCGGAACGGGGAGCTGTTTTTT

v_gene: TRBV7-9
j_gene: TRBJ1-1
d_gene: TRBD1
abundance: .
CDR3aa: CASSLGQGEPEAFF
CDR3nt: TGTGCCAGCAGCTTAGGACAGGGGGAACCTGAAGCTTTCTTT

v_gene: TRBV30
j_gene: TRBJ1-1
d_gene: TRBD1
abundance: .
CDR3aa: CAWSRGTGYTEAFF
CDR3nt: TGTGCCTGGAGTCGCGGGACAGGGTACACTGAAGCTTTCTTT

v_gene: TRBV30
j_gene: TRBJ2-1
d_gene: TRBD2
abundance: .
CDR3aa: CAWSVFSGDLAGGQHEQFF
CDR3nt: TGTGCCTGGAGTGTCTTTTCGGGAGATCTAGCGGGAGGGCAGCATGAGCAGTTCTTC

v_gene: TRBV15
j_gene: TRBJ1-4
d_gene: .
abundance: .
CDR3aa: CATGLQATNEKLFF
CDR3nt: TGTGCCACGGGGCTCCAGGCAACTAATGAAAAACTGTTTTTT

v_gene: TRBV27
j_gene: TRBJ1-5
d_gene: TRBD1
abundance: .
CDR3aa: CASSLTPLGQGQQPQHF
CDR3nt: TGTGCCAGCAGTTTAACTCCCCTGGGACAGGGACAGCAGCCCCAGCATTTT

v_gene: TRBV7-3
j_gene: TRBJ2-3
d_gene: .
abundance: .
CDR3aa: CASSLTVGGSGTDTQYF
CDR3nt: TGTGCCAGCAGCTTAACGGTAGGGGGTTCGGGCACAGATACGCAGTATTTT

v_gene: TRBV18
j_gene: TRBJ2-6
d_gene: .
abundance: .
CDR3aa: CASSPLLAGHAGANVLTF
CDR3nt: TGTGCCAGCTCACCACTCTTGGCAGGTCATGCGGGGGCCAACGTCCTGACTTTC

v_gene: TRBV5-1
j_gene: TRBJ1-1
d_gene: .
abundance: .
CDR3aa: CASSRDTGNTEAFF
CDR3nt: TGCGCCAGCAGCCGGGACACCGGGAACACTGAAGCTTTCTTT

v_gene: TRBV9
j_gene: TRBJ1-4
d_gene: .
abundance: .
CDR3aa: CASSVDRSNEKLFF
CDR3nt: TGTGCCAGCAGCGTAGACAGGTCTAATGAAAAACTGTTTTTT

v_gene: TRBV29-1
j_gene: TRBJ2-3
d_gene: TRBD2
abundance: .
CDR3aa: CSVEVGLAGVSGVTQYF
CDR3nt: TGCAGCGTTGAAGTCGGACTAGCGGGAGTTTCAGGGGTTACGCAGTATTTT

v_gene: TRBV2
j_gene: TRBJ2-6
d_gene: TRBD1
abundance: .
CDR3aa: CASSDRVLGANVLTF
CDR3nt: TGTGCCAGCAGCGACAGGGTTCTGGGGGCCAACGTCCTGACTTTC

v_gene: TRBV5-8
j_gene: TRBJ2-1
d_gene: .
abundance: .
CDR3aa: CASSIISPGASDEQFF
CDR3nt: TGTGCCAGCAGTATCATTTCCCCGGGGGCCTCGGATGAGCAGTTCTTC

v_gene: TRBV27
j_gene: TRBJ1-2
d_gene: TRBD1
abundance: once
CDR3aa: CASSFGRGLGYTF
CDR3nt: TGTGCCAGCAGTTTCGGCAGGGGGCTCGGCTACACCTTC

v_gene: TRBV4-1
j_gene: TRBJ2-7
d_gene: TRBD2
abundance: .
CDR3aa: CASSPAGTSGRAYEQYF
CDR3nt: TGCGCCAGCAGCCCGGCGGGGACTAGCGGGAGGGCCTACGAGCAGTACTTC

v_gene: TRBV28
j_gene: TRBJ2-5
d_gene: .
abundance: .
CDR3aa: CASRIRFRGETQYF
CDR3nt: TGTGCCAGCAGGATTCGATTCCGGGGGGAGACCCAGTACTTC

v_gene: TRBV4-1
j_gene: TRBJ1-6
d_gene: .
abundance: .
CDR3aa: CASSRAGRDNSPLHF
CDR3nt: TGCGCCAGCAGCCGGGCGGGCAGGGATAATTCACCCCTCCACTTT

v_gene: TRBV6-5
j_gene: TRBJ2-7
d_gene: .
abundance: .
CDR3aa: CASSSQIPSSYEQYF
CDR3nt: TGTGCCAGCAGTTCCCAGATCCCGAGCTCCTACGAGCAGTACTTC

v_gene: TRBV10-3
j_gene: TRBJ2-5
d_gene: .
abundance: once
CDR3aa: CAISKGGGQGQETQYF
CDR3nt: TGTGCCATCTCCAAAGGTGGCGGTCAGGGCCAAGAGACCCAGTACTTC

v_gene: TRBV28
j_gene: TRBJ1-2
d_gene: .
abundance: .
CDR3aa: CASSGGGSSHHYGYTF
CDR3nt: TGTGCCAGCAGTGGCGGGGGCTCCTCGCACCACTATGGCTACACCTTC

v_gene: TRBV7-9
j_gene: TRBJ2-5
d_gene: TRBD2
abundance: .
CDR3aa: CASSLGWAGGQETQYF
CDR3nt: TGTGCCAGCAGCTTAGGCTGGGCGGGAGGGCAAGAGACCCAGTACTTC

v_gene: TRBV5-1
j_gene: TRBJ2-1
d_gene: .
abundance: .
CDR3aa: CASSPDGVLIYNEQFF
CDR3nt: TGCGCCAGCAGCCCGGATGGGGTATTAATCTACAATGAGCAGTTCTTC

v_gene: TRBV28
j_gene: TRBJ2-7
d_gene: .
abundance: .
CDR3aa: CASKLGGAGPYEQYF
CDR3nt: TGTGCCAGCAAGTTGGGGGGCGCTGGGCCCTACGAGCAGTACTTC

v_gene: TRBV19
j_gene: TRBJ1-1
d_gene: .
abundance: .
CDR3aa: CASSIQNTEAFF
CDR3nt: TGTGCCAGTAGTATTCAGAACACTGAAGCTTTCTTT

v_gene: TRBV6-6
j_gene: TRBJ2-7
d_gene: .
abundance: .
CDR3aa: CASRPSRGSYEQYF
CDR3nt: TGTGCCAGCAGGCCCTCGAGGGGCTCCTACGAGCAGTACTTC

v_gene: TRBV29-1
j_gene: TRBJ2-5
d_gene: TRBD1
abundance: .
CDR3aa: CSVPGQGQETQYF
CDR3nt: TGCAGCGTTCCGGGACAGGGCCAAGAGACCCAGTACTTC

v_gene: TRBV4-1
j_gene: TRBJ2-6
d_gene: .
abundance: once
CDR3aa: CASSQGPTHSGANVLTF
CDR3nt: TGCGCCAGCAGCCAAGGACCAACCCACTCTGGGGCCAACGTCCTGACTTTC

v_gene: TRBV29-1
j_gene: TRBJ1-2
d_gene: .
abundance: .
CDR3aa: CSVEVQGDYGYTF
CDR3nt: TGCAGCGTTGAAGTGCAGGGTGACTATGGCTACACCTTC

v_gene: TRBV5-1
j_gene: TRBJ1-2
d_gene: .
abundance: .
CDR3aa: CASSRTGGYTF
CDR3nt: TGCGCCAGCAGCAGGACGGGTGGCTACACCTTC

v_gene: TRBV4-2
j_gene: TRBJ2-5
d_gene: .
abundance: .
CDR3aa: CASSRAPPAGWPLETQYF
CDR3nt: TGTGCCAGCAGCCGGGCGCCCCCTGCAGGGTGGCCCTTAGAGACCCAGTACTTC

v_gene: TRBV5-1
j_gene: TRBJ2-7
d_gene: .
abundance: .
CDR3aa: CASSYFDRSYEQYF
CDR3nt: TGCGCCAGCAGCTATTTTGACAGGTCCTACGAGCAGTACTTC

v_gene: TRBV30
j_gene: TRBJ2-7
d_gene: TRBD2
abundance: once
CDR3aa: CAWGLAEEQYF
CDR3nt: TGTGCCTGGGGACTAGCGGAAGAGCAGTACTTC

v_gene: TRBV4-2
j_gene: TRBJ1-2
d_gene: .
abundance: .
CDR3aa: CASSQDRAWGGYTF
CDR3nt: TGTGCCAGCAGCCAAGATCGCGCGTGGGGAGGCTACACCTTC

v_gene: TRBV7-3
j_gene: TRBJ2-1
d_gene: .
abundance: once
CDR3aa: CASSLNWSPYNEQFF
CDR3nt: TGTGCCAGCAGCTTAAATTGGTCTCCTTACAATGAGCAGTTCTTC

v_gene: TRBV19
j_gene: TRBJ1-1
d_gene: .
abundance: .
CDR3aa: CASSITGWGTEAFF
CDR3nt: TGTGCCAGTAGTATTACCGGTTGGGGGACTGAAGCTTTCTTT

v_gene: TRBV5-1
j_gene: TRBJ2-3
d_gene: .
abundance: few
CDR3aa: CASSGLRGDTQYF
CDR3nt: TGCGCCAGCAGCGGACTCAGGGGAGATACGCAGTATTTT

v_gene: TRBV19
j_gene: TRBJ1-1
d_gene: TRBD1
abundance: .
CDR3aa: CASLDRVGTEAFF
CDR3nt: TGTGCCAGTTTGGACAGGGTGGGAACTGAAGCTTTCTTT

v_gene: TRBV6-1
j_gene: TRBJ2-1
d_gene: .
abundance: once
CDR3aa: CASSEDRAKWDEQFF
CDR3nt: TGTGCCAGCAGTGAAGACAGGGCGAAGTGGGATGAGCAGTTCTTC

v_gene: TRBV29-1
j_gene: TRBJ2-7
d_gene: .
abundance: .
CDR3aa: CSVDRTSAYEQYF
CDR3nt: TGCAGCGTTGATCGGACGTCAGCCTACGAGCAGTACTTC

v_gene: TRBV7-3
j_gene: TRBJ2-2
d_gene: .
abundance: .
CDR3aa: CASSLPGERTGELFF
CDR3nt: TGTGCCAGCAGCTTACCCGGAGAAAGGACCGGGGAGCTGTTTTTT

v_gene: TRBV27
j_gene: TRBJ2-7
d_gene: TRBD1
abundance: .
CDR3aa: CASSLSRTGRYEQYF
CDR3nt: TGTGCCAGCAGTTTATCGCGGACAGGGCGGTACGAGCAGTACTTC